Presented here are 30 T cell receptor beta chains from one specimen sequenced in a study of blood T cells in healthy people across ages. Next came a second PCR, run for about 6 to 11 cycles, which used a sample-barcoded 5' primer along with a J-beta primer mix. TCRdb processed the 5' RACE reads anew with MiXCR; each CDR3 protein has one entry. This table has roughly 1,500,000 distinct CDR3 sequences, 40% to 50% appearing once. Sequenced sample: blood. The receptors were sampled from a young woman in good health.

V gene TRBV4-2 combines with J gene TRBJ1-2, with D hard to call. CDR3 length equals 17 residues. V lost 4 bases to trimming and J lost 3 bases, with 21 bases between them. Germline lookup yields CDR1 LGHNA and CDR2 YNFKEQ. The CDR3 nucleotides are TGTGCCAGCAGCCCCATATCCGGGGAGGTCGGATACTATGGCTACACCTTC. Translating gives CASSPISGEVGYYGYTF.

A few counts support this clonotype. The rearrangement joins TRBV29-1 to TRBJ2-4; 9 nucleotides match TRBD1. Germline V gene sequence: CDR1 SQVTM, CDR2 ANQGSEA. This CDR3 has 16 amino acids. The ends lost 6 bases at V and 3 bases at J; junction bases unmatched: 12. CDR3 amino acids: CSVALSGQGVKNIQYF. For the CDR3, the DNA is TGCAGCGTCGCTCTTTCGGGACAGGGTGTCAAAAACATTCAGTACTTC.

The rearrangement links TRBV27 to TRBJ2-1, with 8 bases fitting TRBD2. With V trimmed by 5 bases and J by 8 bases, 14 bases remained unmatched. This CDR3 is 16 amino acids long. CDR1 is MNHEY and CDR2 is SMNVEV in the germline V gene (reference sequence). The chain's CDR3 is CASSLRRGGQRDEQFF. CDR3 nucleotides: TGTGCCAGCAGTCTCCGACGGGGGGGTCAGAGGGATGAGCAGTTCTTC.

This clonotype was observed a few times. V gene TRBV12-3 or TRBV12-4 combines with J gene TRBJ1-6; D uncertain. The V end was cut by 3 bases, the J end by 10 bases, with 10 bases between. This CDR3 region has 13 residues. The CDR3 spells CASSFYGESPLHF. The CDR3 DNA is TGTGCCAGCAGTTTTTACGGGGAATCACCCCTCCACTTT.

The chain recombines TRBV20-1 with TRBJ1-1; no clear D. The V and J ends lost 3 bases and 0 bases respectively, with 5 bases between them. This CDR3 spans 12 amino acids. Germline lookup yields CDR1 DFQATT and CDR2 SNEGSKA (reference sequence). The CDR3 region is CSASPVNTEAFF. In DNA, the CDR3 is TGCAGTGCTAGCCCAGTGAACACTGAAGCTTTCTTT.

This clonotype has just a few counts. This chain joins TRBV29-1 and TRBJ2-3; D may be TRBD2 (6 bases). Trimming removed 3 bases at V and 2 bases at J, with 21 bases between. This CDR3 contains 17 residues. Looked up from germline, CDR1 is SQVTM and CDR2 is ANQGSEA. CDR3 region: CSVEGLAQVEYTDTQYF. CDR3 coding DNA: TGCAGCGTTGAGGGGCTAGCGCAGGTAGAATACACAGATACGCAGTATTTT.

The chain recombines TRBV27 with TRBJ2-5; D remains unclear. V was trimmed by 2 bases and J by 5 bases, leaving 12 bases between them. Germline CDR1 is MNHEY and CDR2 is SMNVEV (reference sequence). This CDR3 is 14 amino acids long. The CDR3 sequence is CASSLRVGLETQYF. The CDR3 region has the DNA TGTGCCAGCAGTTTAAGAGTGGGGTTGGAGACCCAGTACTTC.

The CDR3 sequence: CASSPPADEQYF. The CDR3 DNA reads as TGTGCCAGCAGTCCCCCCGCGGACGAGCAGTACTTC. This chain connects TRBV27 to TRBJ2-7; no clear D. CDR1 is MNHEY and CDR2 is SMNVEV in the germline V gene (reference sequence). V gave up 5 bases and J gave up 5 bases, with 10 bases separating them. The CDR3 consists of 12 residues.

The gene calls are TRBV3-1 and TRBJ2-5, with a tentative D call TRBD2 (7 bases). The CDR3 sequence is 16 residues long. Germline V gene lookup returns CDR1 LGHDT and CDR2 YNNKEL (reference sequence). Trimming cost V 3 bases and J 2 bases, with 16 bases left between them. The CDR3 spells CASSHGGAGIQETQYF. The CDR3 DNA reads TGTGCCAGCAGCCATGGGGGGGCCGGGATACAAGAGACCCAGTACTTC.

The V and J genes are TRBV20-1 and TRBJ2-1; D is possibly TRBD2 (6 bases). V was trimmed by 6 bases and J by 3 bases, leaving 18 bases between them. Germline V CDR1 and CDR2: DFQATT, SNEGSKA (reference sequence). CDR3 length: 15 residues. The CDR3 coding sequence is TGCAGTGCCTTCTTCCGGGACTCCCTCTACAATGAGCAGTTCTTC. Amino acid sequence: CSAFFRDSLYNEQFF.

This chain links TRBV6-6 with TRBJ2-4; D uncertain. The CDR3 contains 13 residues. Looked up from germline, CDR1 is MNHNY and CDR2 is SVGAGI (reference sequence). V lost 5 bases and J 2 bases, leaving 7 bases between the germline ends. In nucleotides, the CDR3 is TGTGCCAGCAGTGACGGGTCCAAAAACATTCAGTACTTC. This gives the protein CASSDGSKNIQYF.

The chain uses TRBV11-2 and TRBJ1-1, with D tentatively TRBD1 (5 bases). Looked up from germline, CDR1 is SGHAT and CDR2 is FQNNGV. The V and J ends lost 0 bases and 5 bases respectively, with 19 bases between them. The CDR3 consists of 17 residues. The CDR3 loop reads CASSLEGRGAKGTEAFF. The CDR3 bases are TGTGCCAGCAGCTTAGAGGGGAGGGGCGCGAAGGGGACTGAAGCTTTCTTT.

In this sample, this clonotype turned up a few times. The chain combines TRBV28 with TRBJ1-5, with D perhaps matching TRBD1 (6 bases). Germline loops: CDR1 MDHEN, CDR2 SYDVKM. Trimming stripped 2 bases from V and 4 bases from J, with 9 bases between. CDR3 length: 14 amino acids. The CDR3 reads CASSLRDKNQPQHF. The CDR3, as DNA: TGTGCCAGCAGTTTAAGGGACAAAAATCAGCCCCAGCATTTT.

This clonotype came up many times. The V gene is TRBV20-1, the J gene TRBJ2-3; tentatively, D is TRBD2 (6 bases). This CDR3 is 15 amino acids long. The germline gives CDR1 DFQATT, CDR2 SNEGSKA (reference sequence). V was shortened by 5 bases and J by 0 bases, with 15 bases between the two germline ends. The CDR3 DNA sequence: TGCAGTGCTTCCCCGACTAGTCTTAGCACAGATACGCAGTATTTT. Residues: CSASPTSLSTDTQYF.

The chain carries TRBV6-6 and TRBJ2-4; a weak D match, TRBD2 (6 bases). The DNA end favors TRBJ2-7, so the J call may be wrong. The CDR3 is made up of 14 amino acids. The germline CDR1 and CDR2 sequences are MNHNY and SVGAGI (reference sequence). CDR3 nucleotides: TGTGCCAGCAGCACGGGGACTCCACAGTACGAGCAGTACTTC. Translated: CASSTGTPQYEQYF.

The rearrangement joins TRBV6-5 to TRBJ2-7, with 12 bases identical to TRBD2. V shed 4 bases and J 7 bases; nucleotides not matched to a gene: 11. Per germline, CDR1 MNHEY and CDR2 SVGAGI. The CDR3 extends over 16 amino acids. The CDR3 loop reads CASSFPGTSGFHEQYF. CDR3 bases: TGTGCCAGCAGTTTCCCCGGGACTAGCGGGTTCCATGAGCAGTACTTC.

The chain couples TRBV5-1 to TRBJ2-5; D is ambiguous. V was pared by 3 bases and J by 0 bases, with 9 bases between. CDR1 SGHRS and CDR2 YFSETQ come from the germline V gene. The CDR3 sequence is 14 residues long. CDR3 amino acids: CASSSRRDQETQYF. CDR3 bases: TGCGCCAGCAGCTCCCGACGGGACCAAGAGACCCAGTACTTC. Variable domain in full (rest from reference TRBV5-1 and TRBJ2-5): KAGVTQTPRYLIKTRGQQVTLSCSPISGHRSVSWYQQTPGQGLQFLFEYFSETQRNKGNFPGRFSGRQFSNSRSEMNVSTLELGDSALYLCASSSRRDQETQYFGPGTRLLVL.

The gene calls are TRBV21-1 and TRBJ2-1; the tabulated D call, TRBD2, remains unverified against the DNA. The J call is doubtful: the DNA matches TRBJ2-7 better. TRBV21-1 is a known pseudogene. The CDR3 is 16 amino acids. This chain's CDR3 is CASNYNPSGLYNEQYF. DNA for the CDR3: TGTGCCAGCAACTACAATCCTAGCGGCCTCTACAATGAGCAGTACTTC.

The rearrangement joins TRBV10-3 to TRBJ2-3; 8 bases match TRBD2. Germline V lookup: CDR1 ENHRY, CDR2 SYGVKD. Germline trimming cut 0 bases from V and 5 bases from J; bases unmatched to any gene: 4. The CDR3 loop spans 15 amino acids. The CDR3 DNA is TGTGCCATCAGTGAGTCGATGCGGGGGGAAGATACGCAGTATTTT. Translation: CAISESMRGEDTQYF.

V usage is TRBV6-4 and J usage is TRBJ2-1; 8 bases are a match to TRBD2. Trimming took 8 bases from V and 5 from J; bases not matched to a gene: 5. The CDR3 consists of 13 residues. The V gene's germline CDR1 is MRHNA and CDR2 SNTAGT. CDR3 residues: CASSGLGNNEQFF. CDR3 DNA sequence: TGTGCCAGCTCGGGACTAGGGAACAATGAGCAGTTCTTC.

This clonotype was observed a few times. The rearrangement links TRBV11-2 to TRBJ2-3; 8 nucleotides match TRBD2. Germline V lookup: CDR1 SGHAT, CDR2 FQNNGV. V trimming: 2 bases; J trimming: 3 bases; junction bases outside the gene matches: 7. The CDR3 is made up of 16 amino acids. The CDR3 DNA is TGTGCCAGCAGCTTATTACGTAGCGGGAATACAGATACGCAGTATTTT. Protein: CASSLLRSGNTDTQYF.

CDR3 in amino acids: CASGLDLTGRDYATNEQFF. The CDR3 DNA sequence: TGTGCTAGTGGTTTGGACCTCACCGGACGGGATTACGCGACCAATGAGCAGTTCTTC. V gene TRBV12-5 combines with J gene TRBJ2-1, with a weak D call TRBD2 (5 bases). The V and J ends lost 1 base and 6 bases respectively, with 25 bases between them. Germline loops: CDR1 LGHNT, CDR2 FRNRAP. The CDR3 consists of 19 residues.

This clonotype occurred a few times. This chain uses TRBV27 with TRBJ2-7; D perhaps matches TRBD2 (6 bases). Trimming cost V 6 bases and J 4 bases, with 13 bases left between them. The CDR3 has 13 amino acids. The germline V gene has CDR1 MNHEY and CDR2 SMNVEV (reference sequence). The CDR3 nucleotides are TGTGCCAGCAGCAGGGACTGGGGTTACGAGCAGTACTTC. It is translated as CASSRDWGYEQYF.

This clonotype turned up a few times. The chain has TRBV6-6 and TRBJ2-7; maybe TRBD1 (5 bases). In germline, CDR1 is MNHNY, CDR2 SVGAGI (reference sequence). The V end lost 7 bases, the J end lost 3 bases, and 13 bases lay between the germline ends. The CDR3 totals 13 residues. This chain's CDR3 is CASTDGRDYEQYF. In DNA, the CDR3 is TGTGCCAGCACGGATGGCAGGGACTACGAGCAGTACTTC.

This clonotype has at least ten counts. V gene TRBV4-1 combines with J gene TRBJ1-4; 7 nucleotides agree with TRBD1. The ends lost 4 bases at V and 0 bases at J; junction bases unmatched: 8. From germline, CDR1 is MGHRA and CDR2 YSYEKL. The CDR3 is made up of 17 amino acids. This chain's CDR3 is CASSPFQGGSTNEKLFF. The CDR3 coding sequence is TGCGCCAGCAGCCCTTTCCAGGGGGGCTCAACTAATGAAAAACTGTTTTTT.

CDR3 in DNA: TGTGCCAGCAGTTTCTTAAGTAGCGGGAGAAACAATGAGCAGTTCTTC. Its translation: CASSFLSSGRNNEQFF. The chain links TRBV27 to TRBJ2-1; 9 positions match TRBD2. This CDR3 has 16 amino acids. From germline, CDR1 is MNHEY and CDR2 SMNVEV (reference sequence). V lost 3 bases, J lost 5 bases, and 8 bases stayed unmatched.

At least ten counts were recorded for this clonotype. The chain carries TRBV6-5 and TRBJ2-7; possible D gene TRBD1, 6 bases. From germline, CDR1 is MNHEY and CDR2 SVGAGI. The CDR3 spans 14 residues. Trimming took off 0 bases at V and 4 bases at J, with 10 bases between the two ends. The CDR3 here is CASSYSPGAYEQYF. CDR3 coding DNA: TGTGCCAGCAGTTACTCCCCAGGGGCTTACGAGCAGTACTTC.

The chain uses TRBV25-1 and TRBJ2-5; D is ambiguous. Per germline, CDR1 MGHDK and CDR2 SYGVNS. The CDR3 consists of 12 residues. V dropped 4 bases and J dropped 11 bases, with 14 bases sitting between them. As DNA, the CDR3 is TGTGCCAGCAGTGTTGGCTTTGCTGAGCAGTACTTC. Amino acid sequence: CASSVGFAEQYF.

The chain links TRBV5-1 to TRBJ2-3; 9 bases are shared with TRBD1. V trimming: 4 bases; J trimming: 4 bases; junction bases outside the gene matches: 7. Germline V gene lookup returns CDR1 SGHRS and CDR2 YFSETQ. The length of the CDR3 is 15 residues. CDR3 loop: CASSVGTGRADTQYF. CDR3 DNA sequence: TGCGCCAGCAGCGTAGGGACAGGGAGGGCAGATACGCAGTATTTT.

The DNA for the CDR3 is TGTGCCAGCAGCCCAAGCCCCCTCGCAAAAGAGACCCAGTACTTC. Encoded protein: CASSPSPLAKETQYF. The chain uses TRBV7-6 and TRBJ2-7; D is unclear. The J call could be wrong; TRBJ2-5 is a better fit for the DNA end. The length of the CDR3 is 15 residues. Germline CDR1 and CDR2: SGHVS and FNYEAQ.